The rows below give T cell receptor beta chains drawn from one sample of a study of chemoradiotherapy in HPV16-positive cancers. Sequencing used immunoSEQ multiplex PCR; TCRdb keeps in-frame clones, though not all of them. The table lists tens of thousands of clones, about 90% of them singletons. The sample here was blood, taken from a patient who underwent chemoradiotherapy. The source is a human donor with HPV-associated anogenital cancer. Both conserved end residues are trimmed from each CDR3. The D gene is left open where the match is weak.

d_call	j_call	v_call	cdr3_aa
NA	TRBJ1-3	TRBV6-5	ASRQYSGNTIY
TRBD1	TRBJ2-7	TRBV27	ASSSGQGANEQY
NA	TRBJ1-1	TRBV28	ATYENTEAF
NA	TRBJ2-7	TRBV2	ASGQGPYEQY
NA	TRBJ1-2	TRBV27	ASSSSGQTYGYT
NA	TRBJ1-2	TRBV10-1	ASRKSTDDYGYT
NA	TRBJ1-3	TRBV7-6	ASSVSPGTGNTIY
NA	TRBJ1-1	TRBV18	ASSPRVSTEAF
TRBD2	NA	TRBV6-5	ASTPGAGELGEQY
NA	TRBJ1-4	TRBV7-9	ASSNGPGGNNEKLF
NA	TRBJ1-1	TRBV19	ASSIYAEGNTEAF
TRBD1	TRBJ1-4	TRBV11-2	ASSLLGTGIFNEKLF
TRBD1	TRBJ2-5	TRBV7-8	ASSSGQGPATQY
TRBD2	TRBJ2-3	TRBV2	ASKSSGSGDTQY
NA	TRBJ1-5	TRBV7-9	ASSLDGYNQPQH
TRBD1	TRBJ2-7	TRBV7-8	ASSLALGTGEQY
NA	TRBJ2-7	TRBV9	ASNPGDGYEQY
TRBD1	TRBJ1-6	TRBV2	ASSEYDRAPLH
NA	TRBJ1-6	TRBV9	ASSASGRGESPLH
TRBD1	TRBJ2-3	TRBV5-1	ASSLETGLPDTQY
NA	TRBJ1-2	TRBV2	ASSEGPYGYT
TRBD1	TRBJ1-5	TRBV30	AWSSGGPYGNQPQH
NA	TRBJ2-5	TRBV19	ASTNRPDKRETQY
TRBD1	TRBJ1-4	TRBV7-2	ASSETGNGEKLF
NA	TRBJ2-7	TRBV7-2	ASSLDRVGAYEQY
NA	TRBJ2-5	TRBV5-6	ASSLGGFRETQY
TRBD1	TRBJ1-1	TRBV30	ASHPFTGEAAF
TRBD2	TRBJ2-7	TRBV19	ASSSGGWGEQY
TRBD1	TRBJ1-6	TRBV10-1	ASSESGQATNSPLH
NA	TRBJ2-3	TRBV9	ASSPLRGGVTDTQY
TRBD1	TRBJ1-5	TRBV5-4	ASSPGTGFNQPQH
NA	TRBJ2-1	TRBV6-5	ASCRGAGRGGEQF
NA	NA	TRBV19	ASSIGPSSYEQY